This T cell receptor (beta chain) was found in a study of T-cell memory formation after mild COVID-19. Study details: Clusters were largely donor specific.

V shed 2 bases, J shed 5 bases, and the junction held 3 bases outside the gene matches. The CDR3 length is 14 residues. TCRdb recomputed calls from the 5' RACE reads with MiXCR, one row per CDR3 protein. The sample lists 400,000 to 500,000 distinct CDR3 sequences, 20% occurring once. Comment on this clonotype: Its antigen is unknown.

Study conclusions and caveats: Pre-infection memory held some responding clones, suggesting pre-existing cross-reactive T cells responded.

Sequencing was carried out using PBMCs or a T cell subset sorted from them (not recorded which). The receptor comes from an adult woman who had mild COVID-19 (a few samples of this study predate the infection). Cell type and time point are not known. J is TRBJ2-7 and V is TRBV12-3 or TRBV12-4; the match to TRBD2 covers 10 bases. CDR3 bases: TGTGCCAGCAGTTTAAGAGCGGGAGGGCACGAGCAGTACTTC. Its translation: CASSLRAGGHEQYF.